The 9 T cell receptor beta chains given below trace back to one sample, sequenced in a study of shared clonotypes between healthy human individuals. The protocol was immunoSEQ multiplex PCR, while the TCRdb copy is restricted to in-frame clones and leaves out a portion. The sample gives over a million clones, approximately 78% of which show up once; 0.6% to 0.75% is in the top ten. The specimen was memory CD4+ T cells from PBMCs. The subset was: CD45RA-negative fraction. The receptors come from a young man in good health. Some clones in this sample may be carry-over from other donors' samples.

This chain links TRBV12-5 with TRBJ1-5; possibly TRBD1 for D (6 bases). V lost 6 bases to trimming and J lost 0 bases, with 21 bases between them. Germline CDR1 reads LGHNT; CDR2 reads FRNRAP. CDR3 length: 18 amino acids. The CDR3 protein is CASGTGTPERGSNQPQHF. In DNA form, the CDR3 reads TGTGCTAGTGGCACCGGGACACCGGAACGCGGTAGCAATCAGCCCCAGCATTTT.

The chain is built from TRBV6-6 and TRBJ1-4, with 7 nucleotides matching TRBD1. The ends lost 6 bases at V and 2 bases at J; junction bases unmatched: 0. The germline V gene encodes CDR1 MNHNY and CDR2 SVGAGI (reference sequence). This CDR3 contains 13 residues. Here the CDR3 reads CASRQGTNEKLFF. The CDR3 nucleotides are TGTGCCAGCAGACAGGGGACTAATGAAAAACTGTTTTTT.

The V gene is TRBV11-2, the J gene TRBJ2-5; D remains ambiguous. The CDR3 loop spans 12 amino acids. V was trimmed by 5 bases and J by 5 bases, leaving 9 bases between them. CDR1 is SGHAT, CDR2 FQNNGV, per germline. The CDR3 region has the DNA TGTGCCAGCAGCCGAGAGGAGGAGACCCAGTACTTC. It yields the protein CASSREEETQYF.

This rearrangement joins TRBV7-9 to TRBJ1-1, with D perhaps matching TRBD1 (6 bases). Per germline, CDR1 SEHNR and CDR2 FQNEAQ (reference sequence). V was pared by 9 bases and J by 4 bases, with 18 bases between. CDR3 length equals 14 residues. The CDR3 region is CASLQGPGGTEAFF. The CDR3 nucleotides are TGTGCCAGTTTACAGGGCCCCGGCGGCACTGAAGCTTTCTTT.

This clone was counted at least ten times. The chain combines TRBV2 with TRBJ1-1; D is perhaps TRBD1 (5 bases). Per the germline V gene, CDR1 is SNHLY and CDR2 is FYNNEI. V was clipped by 7 bases and J by 4 bases, with 13 bases between them. This CDR3 spans 13 amino acids. Here the CDR3 reads CASMSQGLTEAFF. DNA of the CDR3: TGTGCCAGCATGTCGCAGGGACTCACTGAAGCTTTCTTT.

In this sample, this clone turned up many times. This rearrangement joins TRBV6-6 to TRBJ1-2; D is uncertain. This CDR3 comprises 14 residues. V was pared by 6 bases and J by 2 bases, with 13 bases between. Looked up from germline, CDR1 is MNHNY and CDR2 is SVGAGI (reference sequence). The CDR3 is CASRTPGLNYGYTF. The CDR3 DNA sequence: TGTGCCAGCAGAACCCCCGGCCTCAACTATGGCTACACCTTC.

The chain employs TRBV11-1 and TRBJ2-7; 15 bases are shared with TRBD2. Germline CDR1 SGHAT, CDR2 FQDESV (reference sequence). The junction had 8 bases not matched to a gene; V was cut back by 4 bases and J by 7 bases. This CDR3 spans 16 amino acids. The CDR3 bases are TGTGCCAGCAGCTGGACTAGCGGGAGGGCCTCGGGGGAGCAGTACTTC. Residues: CASSWTSGRASGEQYF. The entire variable domain, with the rest obtained from reference TRBV11-1 and TRBJ2-7, is as follows: EAEVAQSPRYKITEKSQAVAFWCDPISGHATLYWYRQILGQGPELLVQFQDESVVDDSQLPKDRFSAERLKGVDSTLKIQPAELGDSAMYLCASSWTSGRASGEQYFGPGTRLTVT.

This clone turned up a few times. The V and J genes are TRBV9 and TRBJ2-3, with D tentatively TRBD2 (6 bases). Germline lookup yields CDR1 SGDLS and CDR2 YYNGEE. The CDR3 contains 16 residues. V lost 4 bases and J 5 bases, leaving 20 bases between the germline ends. In nucleotides, the CDR3 is TGTGCCAGCAGCTCGGGGGAACGATGGCGGTTAGATACGCAGTATTTT. This codes for CASSSGERWRLDTQYF.

The rearrangement joins TRBV27 to TRBJ1-5, with TRBD1 matching 8 bases. Germline CDR1 reads MNHEY; CDR2 reads SMNVEV (reference sequence). Trimming at V came to 5 bases and at J to 1 base, leaving 7 bases not matched to a gene. CDR3 length equals 16 residues. CDR3 sequence reads: CASSRGTGLSNQPQHF. The CDR3 region has the DNA TGTGCCAGCAGTAGGGGGACAGGCTTAAGCAATCAGCCCCAGCATTTT.